This TCR beta chain derives from a study of CD8 T cells in ankylosing spondylitis. This clonotype was detected ten times or more. Its specificity is not known. The study, taken as a whole, reports: Characteristic, it appeared, of ankylosing spondylitis blood was a TCR beta motif of fewer than 10 highly homologous variants.

TCRdb reprocessed the 5' RACE reads with MiXCR, giving one entry per CDR3 protein. The sample yields around 890,000 distinct CDR3 sequences, 12% seen once. V was trimmed by 3 bases and J by 11 bases, leaving 8 bases between them. The CDR3 loop spans 11 amino acids. The germline V gene encodes CDR1 DFQATT and CDR2 SNEGSKA (reference sequence). The specimen was blood, either unsorted or a sorted T cell fraction (not recorded which). The chain uses TRBV20-1 and TRBJ1-6; D unclear. The source is a male donor with ankylosing spondylitis. In DNA form, the CDR3 reads TGCAGTGCTAGGGACGGGCCACCCCTCCACTTT. It codes for CSARDGPPLHF.